This record concerns one T cell receptor (beta chain) sequence. Compared with germline, one end of the junction differs, possibly owing to a read error. This specimen belongs to a study of control samples from healthy donors and cancer patients. Germline-derived CDR1 and CDR2 are SSHAT and FNYEAQ (reference sequence). This CDR3 contains 13 residues. Generated by immunoSEQ multiplex PCR, the TCRdb table keeps only in-frame clones and is missing some. This sample has about 28,000 clones; about nine tenths occur once, and the top ten carry 12%. The chain recombines TRBV7-7 with TRBJ2-5; 7 bases are a match to TRBD2. This TCR came from a man between 45 and 60 years old with lung cancer. The sample consisted of PBMCs. In DNA, the CDR3 is TGTGCTAGCAGCTCACGGGGGGAAGAGACCCAGTACTTC. Its protein is CASSSRGEETQYF.